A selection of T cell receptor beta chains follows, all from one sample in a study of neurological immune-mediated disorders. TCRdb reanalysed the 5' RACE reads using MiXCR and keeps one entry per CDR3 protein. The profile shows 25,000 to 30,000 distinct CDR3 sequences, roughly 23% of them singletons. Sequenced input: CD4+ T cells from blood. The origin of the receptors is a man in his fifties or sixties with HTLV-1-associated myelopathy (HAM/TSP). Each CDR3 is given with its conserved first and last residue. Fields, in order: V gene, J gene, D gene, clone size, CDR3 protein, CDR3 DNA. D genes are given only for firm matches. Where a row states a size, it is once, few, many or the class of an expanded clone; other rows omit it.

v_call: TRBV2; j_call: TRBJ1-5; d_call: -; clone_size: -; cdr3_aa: CASSADAGSNQPQHF; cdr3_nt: TGTGCCAGCAGCGCGGACGCAGGTAGCAATCAGCCCCAGCATTTT
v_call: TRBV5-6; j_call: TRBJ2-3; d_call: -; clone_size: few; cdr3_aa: CASSFYICSARDEGSGTDTQYF; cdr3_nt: -
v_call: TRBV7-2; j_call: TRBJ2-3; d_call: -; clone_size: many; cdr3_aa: CASSRDGSTDTQYF; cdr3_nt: TGTGCCAGCAGCCGGGACGGATCCACAGATACGCAGTATTTT
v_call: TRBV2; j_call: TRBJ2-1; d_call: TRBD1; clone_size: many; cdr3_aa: CASSEASSEGGNLRYNEQFF; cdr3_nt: TGTGCCAGCAGTGAAGCTTCTTCTGAAGGGGGCAATTTGAGGTACAATGAGCAGTTCTTC
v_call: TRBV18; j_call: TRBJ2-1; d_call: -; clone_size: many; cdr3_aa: CASSPLGGGDEQFF; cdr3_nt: TGTGCCAGCTCACCCCTCGGAGGGGGCGATGAGCAGTTCTTC
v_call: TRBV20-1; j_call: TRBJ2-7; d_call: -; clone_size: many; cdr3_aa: CSASYQGGSYEQYF; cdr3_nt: TGCAGTGCTAGTTATCAGGGGGGCTCATACGAGCAGTACTTC
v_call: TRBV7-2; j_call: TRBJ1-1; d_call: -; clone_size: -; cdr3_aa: CATGAPNTEAFF; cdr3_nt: TGTGCCACCGGGGCTCCGAACACTGAAGCTTTCTTT
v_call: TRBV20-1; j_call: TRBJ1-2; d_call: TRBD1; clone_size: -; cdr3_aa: CSAPRGGDGYTF; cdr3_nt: TGCAGTGCTCCTCGAGGGGGCGATGGCTACACCTTC
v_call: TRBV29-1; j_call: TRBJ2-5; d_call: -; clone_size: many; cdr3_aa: CSARTHEETQYF; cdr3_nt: TGCAGCGCAAGGACTCACGAAGAGACCCAGTACTTC
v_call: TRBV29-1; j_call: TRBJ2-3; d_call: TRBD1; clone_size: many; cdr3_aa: CSAGPGQGTDTQYF; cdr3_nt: TGCAGCGCTGGGCCGGGACAGGGGACAGATACGCAGTATTTT
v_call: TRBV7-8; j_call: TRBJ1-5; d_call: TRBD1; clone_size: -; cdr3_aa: CASRPTQGALDSNQPQHF; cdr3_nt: TGTGCCAGCAGGCCAACCCAGGGGGCGTTGGATAGCAATCAGCCCCAGCATTTT
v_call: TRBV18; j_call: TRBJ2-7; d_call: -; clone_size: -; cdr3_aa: CASSPVILRSESSYEQYF; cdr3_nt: TGTGCCAGCTCACCAGTTATTCTGAGGAGCGAAAGCTCCTACGAGCAGTACTTC
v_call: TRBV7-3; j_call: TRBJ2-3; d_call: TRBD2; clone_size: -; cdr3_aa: CASSPQRGRYTDTQYF; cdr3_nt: TGTGCCAGCAGCCCACAGCGGGGACGCTACACAGATACGCAGTATTTT
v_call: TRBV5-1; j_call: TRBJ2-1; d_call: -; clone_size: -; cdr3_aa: CASSFGSIDEQFF; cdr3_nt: TGCGCCAGCAGCTTTGGGTCAATCGATGAGCAGTTCTTC
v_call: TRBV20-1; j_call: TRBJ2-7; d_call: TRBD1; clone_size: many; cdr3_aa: CSAPNPGQGTYEQYF; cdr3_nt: TGCAGTGCTCCCAACCCCGGACAGGGCACCTACGAGCAGTACTTC
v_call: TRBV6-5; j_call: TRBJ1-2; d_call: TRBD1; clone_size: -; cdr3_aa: CASSSRTGGQGYTF; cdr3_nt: TGTGCCAGCAGCTCCCGGACAGGGGGTCAGGGCTACACCTTC